These 14 T cell receptor beta chains share one sample of origin, sequenced in a study of blood T cell repertoires in COVID-19. The repertoire was sequenced with immunoSEQ multiplex PCR; TCRdb's copy has only in-frame clones and lacks some. The sample contains some 230,000 clones, approximately 86% of which appear only once. Sequenced material: peripheral blood. The origin of the receptors is a woman aged 45 to 65 with COVID-19, enrolled during active disease.

This clone was observed a handful of times. This chain uses TRBV5-1 with TRBJ1-1; D is unclear. The CDR3 is 14 residues long. CDR1 is SGHRS and CDR2 is YFSETQ in the germline V gene. V lost 2 bases to trimming and J lost 4 bases, with 12 bases between them. The CDR3 sequence is CASSLNSGSTEAFF. The CDR3 nucleotides are TGCGCCAGCAGCTTAAATTCGGGTAGCACTGAAGCTTTCTTT. The variable domain in full, with the rest retrieved from reference TRBV5-1 and TRBJ1-1, is KAGVTQTPRYLIKTRGQQVTLSCSPISGHRSVSWYQQTPGQGLQFLFEYFSETQRNKGNFPGRFSGRQFSNSRSEMNVSTLELGDSALYLCASSLNSGSTEAFFGQGTRLTVV.

The V gene is TRBV11-2, the J gene TRBJ2-7; D is uncertain. V was clipped by 4 bases and J by 5 bases, with 9 bases between them. This CDR3 contains 12 residues. Per the germline V gene, CDR1 is SGHAT and CDR2 is FQNNGV. For the CDR3, the DNA is TGTGCCAGCAGCTCCATGAGTGACGAGCAGTACGTC. Translating it yields CASSSMSDEQYV.

This clone has just one count. The V call is TRBV25-1, the J call TRBJ1-4; 8 bases are a match to TRBD1. V dropped 3 bases and J dropped 6; count of bases not matched to a gene: 6. This CDR3 has 15 residues. Germline CDR1 reads MGHDK; CDR2 reads SYGVNS. The CDR3 DNA is TGTGCCAGCAGTGACCCGAAGGACAGGGATGAAAAACTGTTTTTT. Translating it yields CASSDPKDRDEKLFF.

The genes are TRBV5-1 and TRBJ2-7; tentatively, D is TRBD2 (5 bases). The V gene's germline CDR1 is SGHRS and CDR2 YFSETQ. Trimming stripped 5 bases from V and 5 bases from J, with 17 bases between. The CDR3 sequence is 14 residues long. This chain's CDR3 is CASRLQSPGNEQYF. In DNA form, the CDR3 reads TGCGCCAGCAGACTCCAGAGCCCGGGGAACGAGCAGTACTTC.

The V call is TRBV2, the J call TRBJ1-2; TRBD1 matches 8 bases. The germline CDR1 and CDR2 sequences are SNHLY and FYNNEI. The CDR3 runs 15 residues. J was trimmed by 4 bases and V by 5 bases; bases with no gene match: 9. The CDR3 spells CASSTGTGSPYGYTF. The CDR3 DNA sequence: TGTGCCAGCAGTACCGGGACAGGAAGCCCCTATGGCTACACCTTC.

The rearrangement links TRBV29-1 to TRBJ2-1; possible D gene TRBD2, 5 bases. CDR1 is SQVTM and CDR2 is ANQGSEA in the germline V gene. Trimming pared 5 bases from V and 6 bases from J, leaving 14 bases between. The length of the CDR3 is 13 residues. The CDR3 DNA reads as TGCAGCGTTAAAGGTCAAGCGGTCAATGAGCAGTTCTTC. Encoded protein: CSVKGQAVNEQFF.

This chain uses TRBV10-3 with TRBJ1-2; D may be TRBD1 (6 bases). V shed 11 bases and J shed 4 bases, with 11 bases lying between them. This CDR3 has 11 residues. The germline V gene has CDR1 ENHRY and CDR2 SYGVKD. The CDR3: CALQGTYGYTF. CDR3 coding DNA: TGTGCCCTGCAGGGGACCTATGGCTACACCTTC.

V usage is TRBV18 and J usage is TRBJ1-4; D gene uncertain. With 4 bases removed from V and 3 bases from J, the gap between germline ends came to 15 bases. The CDR3 consists of 16 residues. Germline loops: CDR1 KGHSH, CDR2 LQKENI. The CDR3: CASSLRVGIPNEKLFF. The CDR3 DNA follows: TGTGCCAGCTCACTAAGGGTCGGGATTCCTAATGAAAAACTGTTTTTT. Supplemented by reference TRBV18 and TRBJ1-4, the full variable domain reads NAGVMQNPRHLVRRRGQEARLRCSPMKGHSHVYWYRQLPEEGLKFMVYLQKENIIDESGMPKERFSAEFPKEGPSILRIQQVVRGDSAAYFCASSLRVGIPNEKLFFGSGTQLSVL.

This clone was detected only once. The gene calls are TRBV19 and TRBJ2-3; 8 nucleotides agree with TRBD2. This CDR3 region has 13 residues. Per germline, CDR1 LNHDA and CDR2 SQIVND (reference sequence). J gave up 3 bases and V 6 bases, and 2 bases lay outside the gene matches. Here the CDR3 DNA reads TGTGCCAGTAGGGAGCGGGGGACAGATACGCAGTATTTT. Protein product: CASRERGTDTQYF.

This sequence joins TRBV11-3 and TRBJ2-7; 9 bases agree with TRBD1. V dropped 3 bases and J dropped 5; count of bases not matched to a gene: 5. The CDR3 consists of 14 residues. CDR1 SGHNT and CDR2 YENEEA come from the germline V gene. For the CDR3, the DNA is TGTGCCAGCAGCTTTTGGGACAGGGATGACGAGCAGTACTTC. Its protein is CASSFWDRDDEQYF.

The chain carries TRBV28 and TRBJ1-4; no clear D. Per the germline V gene, CDR1 is MDHEN and CDR2 is SYDVKM. CDR3 size: 14 residues. Trimming cost V 3 bases and J 2 bases, with 7 bases left between them. The DNA for the CDR3 is TGTGCCAGCAGTTTGAGGGCGACTAATGAAAAACTGTTTTTT. It codes for CASSLRATNEKLFF.

V and J are TRBV2 and TRBJ2-1, with 7 bases that match TRBD2. This CDR3 is 16 amino acids long. After removal of 0 bases from V and 2 bases from J, the junction contained 4 bases not matched to a gene. Germline values: CDR1 SNHLY, CDR2 FYNNEI. CDR3 region: CASSEAGGLPYNEQFF. CDR3 sequence (DNA): TGTGCCAGCAGTGAAGCGGGGGGGTTACCCTACAATGAGCAGTTCTTC. Together with reference TRBV2 and TRBJ2-1, the CDR3 gives the full variable domain: EPEVTQTPSHQVTQMGQEVILRCVPISNHLYFYWYRQILGQKVEFLVSFYNNEISEKSEIFDDQFSVERPDGSNFTLKIRSTKLEDSAMYFCASSEAGGLPYNEQFFGPGTRLTVL.

The rearrangement joins TRBV19 to TRBJ1-6, with D possibly TRBD1 on 6 matching bases. Germline V lookup: CDR1 LNHDA, CDR2 SQIVND (reference sequence). The V end was cut by 5 bases, the J end by 7 bases, with 15 bases between. This CDR3 region has 15 residues. The CDR3 DNA sequence: TGTGCCAGTAGTCAACAGGGAAGTAAGAATTCACCCCTCCACTTT. Its protein product is CASSQQGSKNSPLHF. Using reference TRBV19 and TRBJ1-6 for the parts outside the CDR3, the full variable domain is DGGITQSPKYLFRKEGQNVTLSCEQNLNHDAMYWYRQDPGQGLRLIYYSQIVNDFQKGDIAEGYSVSREKKESFPLTVTSAQKNPTAFYLCASSQQGSKNSPLHFGNGTRLTVT.

J is TRBJ1-5 and V is TRBV6-5; the D gene is possibly TRBD1 (6 bases). The CDR3 has 14 amino acids. V lost 5 bases and J 4 bases, leaving 12 bases between the germline ends. Germline-derived CDR1 and CDR2 are MNHEY and SVGAGI. The chain's CDR3 is CASSPRTANQPQHF. DNA for the CDR3: TGTGCCAGCAGTCCCCGGACAGCGAATCAGCCCCAGCATTTT.